A single sample gave rise to the 20 T cell receptor beta chains below, sequenced in a study of cytomegalovirus exposure and HLA in healthy donors. The primer mix had 60 Vbeta and 13 Jbeta primers. Measured with immunoSEQ multiplex PCR; TCRdb has only the in-frame clones, and not every one. The sample has about 140,000 clones; roughly 75% are singletons. The sample comprised PBMCs. These receptors all come from a man aged 40-55 years in good health and CMV-seronegative.

The chain combines TRBV14 with TRBJ2-2; tentative D call: TRBD2 (5 bases). CDR3 length equals 14 residues. Trimming stripped 1 base from V and 5 bases from J, with 8 bases between. Germline assignment: CDR1 SGHDN and CDR2 FVKESK. DNA for the CDR3: TGTGCCAGCAGCCAAGGACTACGGACCGGGGAGCTGTTTTTT. It translates to CASSQGLRTGELFF.

The gene calls are TRBV7-9 and TRBJ2-3; D unclear. The ends were cut back, 4 bases at V and 2 bases at J, with 4 bases in the middle. The CDR3 runs 12 residues. CDR1 and CDR2 from the germline V gene are SEHNR and FQNEAQ (reference sequence). This chain's CDR3 is CASSSFTDTQYF. In DNA form, the CDR3 reads TGTGCCAGCAGCTCCTTCACAGATACGCAGTATTTT.

The chain couples TRBV7-6 to TRBJ2-7, with 9 bases that match TRBD1. This CDR3 comprises 15 residues. After removal of 5 bases from V and 3 bases from J, the junction contained 8 bases not matched to a gene. Germline V gene lookup returns CDR1 SGHVS and CDR2 FNYEAQ. CDR3 bases: TGTGCCAGCAGCCCCTCGACAGGGGGAAGCTACGAGCAGTACTTC. This encodes CASSPSTGGSYEQYF. The complete variable domain, with remaining parts taken from reference TRBV7-6 and TRBJ2-7, reads GAGVSQSPRYKVTKRGQDVALRCDPISGHVSLYWYRQALGQGPEFLTYFNYEAQQDKSGLPNDRFSAERPEGSISTLTIQRTEQRDSAMYRCASSPSTGGSYEQYFGPGTRLTVT.

This clone has only a few counts. CDR3 loop: CASSLGQVPSGANVLTF. DNA of the CDR3: TGTGCCAGCTCACTGGGACAGGTCCCCTCTGGGGCCAACGTCCTGACTTTC. The chain is built from TRBV18 and TRBJ2-6, with 8 bases aligning to TRBD1. Unmatched junction bases numbered 5, after V lost 4 bases and J lost 0 bases. Per germline, CDR1 KGHSH and CDR2 LQKENI. The CDR3 has 17 amino acids. Full variable domain (rest looked up from reference TRBV18 and TRBJ2-6): NAGVMQNPRHLVRRRGQEARLRCSPMKGHSHVYWYRQLPEEGLKFMVYLQKENIIDESGMPKERFSAEFPKEGPSILRIQQVVRGDSAAYFCASSLGQVPSGANVLTFGAGSRLTVL.

This chain links TRBV10-3 with TRBJ1-1; D is perhaps TRBD1 (5 bases). This CDR3 region has 14 residues. V lost 6 bases, J lost 4 bases, and 15 bases lay in between. From germline, CDR1 is ENHRY and CDR2 SYGVKD. CDR3 amino acids: CAISAKGISTEAFF. For the CDR3, the DNA is TGTGCCATCAGCGCCAAGGGGATCAGCACTGAAGCTTTCTTT.

Here the CDR3 DNA reads TGTGCCAGCTCCCACCGGGACGGACTATACGAGCAGTACTTC. This sequence encodes CASSHRDGLYEQYF. The rearrangement joins TRBV18 to TRBJ2-7; weak D call: TRBD2 (6 bases). In germline, CDR1 is KGHSH, CDR2 LQKENI. Between the trimmed V and J ends, which lost 6 bases and 4 bases, there was a span of 16 bases. The CDR3 is 14 residues long.

The V and J genes are TRBV11-2 and TRBJ1-2, with 9 bases fitting TRBD1. With 6 bases clipped from V and 3 bases from J, the junction kept 8 bases outside the gene matches. Germline lookup yields CDR1 SGHAT and CDR2 FQNNGV. This CDR3 contains 15 residues. The CDR3: CASRPGQGTHYGYTF. The CDR3 nucleotides are TGTGCCAGCAGACCGGGACAGGGCACGCACTATGGCTACACCTTC.

The chain is built from TRBV7-3 and TRBJ2-1; 13 bases agree with TRBD2. The trim removed 3 bases at V and 6 bases at J, leaving 2 bases unmatched. Germline lookup yields CDR1 SGHTA and CDR2 FQGTGA. The CDR3 length is 15 residues. Written as DNA, the CDR3 is TGTGCCAGCAGCTTGGGACTAGCGGGACCCAATGAGCAGTTCTTC. Amino acids: CASSLGLAGPNEQFF.

The chain uses TRBV5-5 and TRBJ2-7; 11 nucleotides agree with TRBD1. Losses at the gene ends were 5 bases for V and 7 bases for J; bases not matched to a gene: 8. The germline V gene encodes CDR1 SGHKS and CDR2 YYEKEE (reference sequence). This CDR3 spans 14 amino acids. CDR3 amino acids: CASSLRDRGGEQYF. DNA for the CDR3: TGTGCCAGCAGTCTCCGGGACAGGGGGGGTGAGCAGTACTTC.

This sequence joins TRBV6-5 and TRBJ1-5; D perhaps matches TRBD1 (6 bases). Trimming cost V 2 bases and J 7 bases, with 9 bases left between them. In germline, CDR1 is MNHEY, CDR2 SVGAGI. This CDR3 spans 13 amino acids. CDR3 region: CASSYTQGQPQHF. In DNA form, the CDR3 reads TGTGCCAGCAGTTACACACAGGGACAGCCCCAGCATTTT.

The sample holds one count of this clone. The rearrangement joins TRBV4-1 to TRBJ1-6; TRBD1 might be the D (5 bases). From germline, CDR1 is MGHRA and CDR2 YSYEKL. V lost 0 bases, J lost 9 bases, and 15 bases lay in between. CDR3 length: 16 amino acids. Here the CDR3 reads CASSQDPMTDFSPLHF. CDR3 sequence (DNA): TGCGCCAGCAGCCAAGATCCCATGACAGATTTTTCACCCCTCCACTTT.

The rearrangement uses TRBV6-1 and TRBJ2-6; D is undetermined. The length of the CDR3 is 16 residues. V lost 3 bases and J 0 bases, leaving 9 bases between the germline ends. Looked up from germline, CDR1 is MNHNS and CDR2 is SASEGT. Here the CDR3 reads CASSDRSISGANVLTF. The CDR3, as DNA: TGTGCCAGCAGTGACCGGAGCATCTCTGGGGCCAACGTCCTGACTTTC.

The chain couples TRBV18 to TRBJ1-2; D is unclear. Germline CDR1 KGHSH, CDR2 LQKENI. This CDR3 region has 12 residues. V was clipped by 5 bases and J by 4 bases, with 8 bases between them. CDR3: CASSSYSYGYTF. The DNA of the CDR3 is TGTGCCAGCTCATCATACAGCTATGGCTACACCTTC.

This chain connects TRBV7-3 to TRBJ2-7, with D tentatively TRBD2 (6 bases). Trimming took off 4 bases at V and 6 bases at J, with 13 bases between the two ends. This CDR3 is built from 13 residues. Germline V gene data show CDR1 as SGHTA and CDR2 as FQGTGA. The CDR3 loop is CASSSNEGGEQYF. The CDR3 DNA reads as TGTGCCAGCAGCTCCAATGAGGGAGGCGAGCAGTACTTC.

V is TRBV13 and J is TRBJ2-5, with a possible D match to TRBD1 (5 bases). This CDR3 is built from 14 residues. CDR1 and CDR2 (germline): PRHDT, FYEKMQ (reference sequence). Trimming stripped 6 bases from V and 5 bases from J, with 16 bases between. DNA of the CDR3: TGTGCCAGCAGAATTAGGGGCATCAGGGAGACCCAGTACTTC. Translated, it gives CASRIRGIRETQYF.

This clone was observed a few times. V usage is TRBV6-4 and J usage is TRBJ2-7; a possible D gene is TRBD2 (5 bases). The CDR3 runs 15 residues. V lost 4 bases and J lost 0, with 13 bases in between. Germline CDR1 and CDR2: MRHNA and SNTAGT. The CDR3 region has the DNA TGTGCCAGCAGTGTAATGGCGGGTAGCTCCTACGAGCAGTACTTC. As protein: CASSVMAGSSYEQYF.

The chain carries TRBV4-1 and TRBJ1-2; D uncertain. This CDR3 spans 13 amino acids. Germline CDR1 is MGHRA and CDR2 is YSYEKL. With 2 bases removed from V and 6 bases from J, the gap between germline ends came to 10 bases. The CDR3 here is CASSQWEGDGYTF. CDR3 DNA sequence: TGCGCCAGCAGCCAATGGGAGGGTGATGGCTACACCTTC.

This sequence joins TRBV15 and TRBJ1-1, with D perhaps TRBD1 (6 bases). Germline V CDR1 and CDR2: LNHNV, YYDKDF (reference sequence). The V end was cut by 1 base, the J end by 2 bases, with 11 bases between. The CDR3 is made up of 15 amino acids. The CDR3 protein is CATSRAKGVNTEAFF. Here the CDR3 DNA reads TGTGCCACCAGCAGAGCAAAGGGGGTCAACACTGAAGCTTTCTTT.

The chain employs TRBV28 and TRBJ2-7; 13 positions match TRBD2. V lost 5 bases and J lost 2; bases outside the gene matches: 3. CDR3 length: 15 amino acids. Germline-derived CDR1 and CDR2 are MDHEN and SYDVKM. CDR3 in amino acids: CASSQGLAGTYEQYF. The CDR3 DNA reads as TGTGCCAGCAGTCAGGGACTAGCGGGGACCTACGAGCAGTACTTC.

The chain is built from TRBV5-5 and TRBJ1-2; weak D call: TRBD1 (5 bases). Germline CDR1 SGHKS, CDR2 YYEKEE (reference sequence). V lost 2 bases, J lost 4 bases, and 9 bases lay in between. The CDR3 loop spans 13 amino acids. The CDR3 DNA is TGTGCCAGCAGCTTCTGGACAACCTATGGCTACACCTTC. This gives the protein CASSFWTTYGYTF.